Listed below are T cell receptor beta chains from one sample, sequenced in a study of T cell responses to AZD1222 COVID-19 vaccine. TCRdb keeps only in-frame clones here, not all; method: immunoSEQ multiplex PCR. The data hold around 110,000 clones, with roughly 87% observed a single time. Sequences were derived from peripheral blood, sampled on day 0 of AZD1222 vaccination. The receptor set was obtained from an adult in good health. The CDR3 runs from the conserved cysteine through the conserved F or W. A D gene is named only where the DNA matches it firmly. Size values are once, few and many counts, or a class for expanded clones, and some rows have none.

clone size	V gene	D gene	CDR3 length	J gene	CDR3 DNA	CDR3 protein
.	TRBV6-6	.	11	TRBJ2-1	TGTGCCAGCAGTTACTCGAATGAGCAGTTCTTC	CASSYSNEQFF
.	TRBV7-9	.	15	TRBJ1-1	TGTGCCAGCAGCCAGCGTCTAGGTGGGAACACTGAAGCTTTCTTT	CASSQRLGGNTEAFF
.	TRBV10-2	.	13	TRBJ1-1	TGCGCCAGCAGTGAGTCGATGGGGGCGCGAGCTTTCTTT	CASSESMGARAFF
.	TRBV5-5	.	12	TRBJ1-2	TGTGCCAGCAGCTTTGCGAGCAATGGCTACACCTTC	CASSFASNGYTF
.	TRBV6-5	TRBD1	15	TRBJ2-7	TGTGCCAGCGCCGACCCGGGACAGACAAGTTACGAGCAGTACTTC	CASADPGQTSYEQYF
.	TRBV6-5	.	14	TRBJ1-6	TGTGCCAGCAGTTACTCGACTTGGGCGTCACCCCTCCACTTT	CASSYSTWASPLHF
few	TRBV19	.	15	TRBJ2-5	TGTGCCAGTAGTAACCCCGACAGACACGCGGAGACCCAGTACTTC	CASSNPDRHAETQYF
.	TRBV21-1	.	10	TRBJ1-4	TGTGCGACGGGGGGTGAAAAACTGTTTTTT	CATGGEKLFF
.	TRBV28	.	15	TRBJ1-2	TGTGCCAGCAGTTTAGGGGAAGTCTTGGTGGATGGCTACACCTTC	CASSLGEVLVDGYTF
.	TRBV10-3	TRBD1	16	TRBJ1-2	TGTGCCATCAGTAGGACAGGTATTGCAGCTAACTATGGCTACACCTTC	CAISRTGIAANYGYTF
once	TRBV5-1	.	14	TRBJ1-3	TGCGCCAGCAAAGGGACGGACTCTGGAAACACCATATATTTT	CASKGTDSGNTIYF
.	TRBV14	.	15	TRBJ2-2	TGTGCCAGCAGCCCGCCGGACGCGAACACCGGGGAGCTGTTTTTT	CASSPPDANTGELFF
once	TRBV11-2	.	13	TRBJ1-2	TGTGCCAGCAGCTTAGGAGCAAACTATGGCTACACCTTC	CASSLGANYGYTF
.	TRBV28	.	14	TRBJ1-1	TGTGCCAGCATACTACAGATGGGTGACACTGAAGCTTTCTTT	CASILQMGDTEAFF
.	TRBV6-2/TRBV6-3	TRBD2	18	TRBJ2-7	TGTGCCAGCAGTTACGACGGGCGATTTAGCGGGACAATCTACGAGCAGTACTTC	CASSYDGRFSGTIYEQYF
.	TRBV5-6	.	13	TRBJ1-5	TGTGCCAGCAGCTTGGGCGCCGGCCAGCCCCAGCATTTT	CASSLGAGQPQHF
.	TRBV6-6	TRBD1	15	TRBJ1-4	TGTGCCAGCAGTGCGGTCGGGACAGGGAAGAAAAAACTGTTTTTT	CASSAVGTGKKKLFF
.	TRBV5-1	.	14	TRBJ2-7	TGCGCCAGCAGCCCTGGGGTCACTGGCGAAGAGCAGTACTTC	CASSPGVTGEEQYF
.	TRBV6-6	TRBD1	13	TRBJ2-5	TGTGCCAATCGGGACAGGAAGGAAGAGACCCAGTACTTC	CANRDRKEETQYF
few	TRBV5-4	TRBD1	16	TRBJ2-1	TGTGCCAGCAGCCTCCCGACAGGGGGCAGTAGGAATGAGCAGTTCTTC	CASSLPTGGSRNEQFF
few	TRBV7-9	.	16	TRBJ2-7	TGTGCCAGCAGCTTAACAGGAGGCCAAGGGTCCTACGAGCAGTACTTC	CASSLTGGQGSYEQYF
.	TRBV10-3	.	10	TRBJ2-3	TGTGCCGCCGGCACAGATACGCAGTATTTT	CAAGTDTQYF
.	TRBV9	TRBD1	15	TRBJ1-5	TGTGCCAGCAGCGCAACAGGGGCTTCCAATCAGCCCCAGCATTTT	CASSATGASNQPQHF
.	TRBV7-6	.	18	TRBJ1-6	TGTGCCAGCAGCTTATACGGGGACACCTCAGGAAGAAGTTCACCCCTCCACTTT	CASSLYGDTSGRSSPLHF
.	TRBV7-9	.	12	TRBJ1-1	TGTGCCAGCAGCCAAGGGGGGCCTGAAGCTTTCTTT	CASSQGGPEAFF
.	TRBV5-1	.	14	TRBJ1-1	TGCGCCAGCAGCCCAGAGGGTCTGAACACTGAAGCTTTCTTT	CASSPEGLNTEAFF
.	TRBV27	.	13	TRBJ2-2	TGTGCCAGCGGTGAACCTAACACCGGGGAGCTGTTTTTT	CASGEPNTGELFF
once	TRBV7-6	.	13	TRBJ1-1	TGTGCCAGCAGCCCACAGGGGAACACTGAAGCTTTCTTT	CASSPQGNTEAFF
.	TRBV6-5	.	12	TRBJ1-1	TGTGCCAGCAGAACGGGAGGCACTGAAGCTTTCTTT	CASRTGGTEAFF
.	TRBV11-2	.	16	TRBJ1-6	TGTGCCAGCAGCCCCTTCGGAGGGGCCTATAATTCACCCCTCCACTTT	CASSPFGGAYNSPLHF
.	TRBV10-3	TRBD1	15	TRBJ1-3	TGTGCCACCAGTAAACCCGGGACAGGGACTGTCACCATATATTTT	CATSKPGTGTVTIYF
.	TRBV19	.	14	TRBJ1-1	TGTGCCAGTGGAGCAGGGTTCACGAACACTGAAGCTTTCTTT	CASGAGFTNTEAFF
.	TRBV6-2/TRBV6-3	.	13	TRBJ2-7	TGTGCCAGCAGTTACTCACTGACCTACGAGCAGTACTTC	CASSYSLTYEQYF
.	TRBV5-1	.	14	TRBJ1-1	TGCGCCAGCAGCTTGGCCTTTATGAACACTGAAGCTTTCTTT	CASSLAFMNTEAFF
.	TRBV28	.	13	TRBJ1-1	TGTGCCAGCAGTTTAGCGGCAGGGGAGATAGCTTTCTTT	CASSLAAGEIAFF
.	TRBV5-1	.	12	TRBJ1-2	TGCGCCAGCAGTCAGGGGCTCGGAGGCTACACCTTC	CASSQGLGGYTF
.	TRBV4-1	TRBD1	14	TRBJ1-2	TGCGCCAGCAGCCAAAGGGGGCTTAACTATGGCTACACCTTC	CASSQRGLNYGYTF
.	TRBV11-3	TRBD2	16	TRBJ2-1	TGTGCCAGCAGCTCGCTAGGGACTAGCGGGGGGAATGAGCAGTTCTTC	CASSSLGTSGGNEQFF
.	TRBV5-1	TRBD1	14	TRBJ1-2	TGCGCCAGCAGCTTGCAGCGACAGGGGCGGGGCTACACCTTC	CASSLQRQGRGYTF
.	TRBV24-1	.	16	TRBJ2-2	TGTGCCACCAGTGTGCAATCCACCGACCCCACCGGGGAGCTGTTTTTT	CATSVQSTDPTGELFF
.	TRBV5-1	.	15	TRBJ2-5	TGCGCCAGCAGCTTGGCGGTGCCCCGAGGAGAGACCCAGTACTTC	CASSLAVPRGETQYF
.	TRBV6-5	TRBD1	14	TRBJ1-1	TGTGCCACGATAGTAACAGGGGGCTTTACTGAAGCTTTCTTT	CATIVTGGFTEAFF
once	TRBV20-1	TRBD1	15	TRBJ1-2	TGCAGTACTAGTACCACCGGGACAGGGCTTTATGGCTACACCTTC	CSTSTTGTGLYGYTF